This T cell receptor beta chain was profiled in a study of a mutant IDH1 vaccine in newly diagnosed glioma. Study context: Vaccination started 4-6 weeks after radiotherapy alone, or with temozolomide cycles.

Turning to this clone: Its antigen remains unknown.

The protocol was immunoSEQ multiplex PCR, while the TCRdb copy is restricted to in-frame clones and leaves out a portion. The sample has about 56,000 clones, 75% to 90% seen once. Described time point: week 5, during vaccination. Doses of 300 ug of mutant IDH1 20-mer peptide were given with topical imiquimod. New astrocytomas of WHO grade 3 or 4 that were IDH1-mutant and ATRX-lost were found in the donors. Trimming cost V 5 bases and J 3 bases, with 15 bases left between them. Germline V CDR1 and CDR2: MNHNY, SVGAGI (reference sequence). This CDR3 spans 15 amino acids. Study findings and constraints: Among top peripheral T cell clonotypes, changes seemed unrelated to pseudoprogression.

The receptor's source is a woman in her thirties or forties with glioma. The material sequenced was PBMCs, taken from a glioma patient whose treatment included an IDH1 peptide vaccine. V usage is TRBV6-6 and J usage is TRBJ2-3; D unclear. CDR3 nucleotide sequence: TGTGCCAGCAGTCGTGTGGACCCTGGAACAGATACGCAGTATTTT. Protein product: CASSRVDPGTDTQYF.